The next 30 T cell receptor beta chains were all read from a single sample in a study of shared clonotypes between healthy human individuals. Profiled with immunoSEQ multiplex PCR; TCRdb holds only in-frame clones, not every one. The sample includes around 1 million clones, 76% seen only once; the top ten take roughly 1.5%. What was sequenced was memory CD4+ T cells sorted from blood. The sample's subset: CD45RA-negative fraction. These receptors were taken from a man aged 18 to 35 in good health.

The rearrangement links TRBV6-1 to TRBJ2-4; D is unclear. V was trimmed by 0 bases and J by 1 base, leaving 10 bases between them. This CDR3 spans 16 amino acids. CDR1 and CDR2 (germline): MNHNS, SASEGT. The CDR3 spells CASSEAPGGAKNIQYF. The DNA for the CDR3 is TGTGCCAGCAGTGAAGCTCCCGGTGGGGCCAAAAACATTCAGTACTTC.

This clone came up many times. The sample carries other DNA sequences with the same CDR3. The genes are TRBV7-2 and TRBJ1-3, with 7 nucleotides matching TRBD1. The CDR3 is made up of 15 amino acids. Germline loops: CDR1 SGHTA, CDR2 FQGNSA. J gave up 2 bases and V 1 base, and 2 bases lay outside the gene matches. The CDR3 coding sequence is TGTGCCAGCAGCTTAGACAGGGGCCCTGGAAACACCATATATTTT. It specifies CASSLDRGPGNTIYF.

This sequence joins TRBV2 and TRBJ2-7, with TRBD1 matching 8 bases. The V and J ends lost 6 bases and 6 bases, in that order; junction bases with no gene match: 13. Germline CDR1 reads SNHLY; CDR2 reads FYNNEI. The CDR3 loop spans 15 amino acids. CDR3 region: CASSPPAGGSGEQYF. The CDR3 nucleotides read TGTGCCAGCAGCCCACCGGCAGGGGGCAGTGGCGAGCAGTACTTC.

This clone occurred many times. The chain links TRBV10-3 to TRBJ2-1; D may be TRBD1 or TRBD2 (6 bases each). The CDR3 has 11 residues. Germline V gene sequence: CDR1 ENHRY, CDR2 SYGVKD. CDR3 region: CATEGDYEQFF. CDR3 sequence (DNA): TGTGCTACAGAGGGGGACTATGAGCAGTTCTTC.

V gene TRBV6-5 combines with J gene TRBJ2-7; D is ambiguous. This CDR3 spans 11 amino acids. Germline V CDR1 and CDR2: MNHEY, SVGAGI. With 6 bases removed from V and 2 bases from J, the gap between germline ends came to 5 bases. In nucleotides, the CDR3 is TGTGCCAGCAGCCGAACCTACGAGCAGTACTTC. Translating it yields CASSRTYEQYF.

The chain is built from TRBV28 and TRBJ2-5; no clear D. CDR1 MDHEN and CDR2 SYDVKM come from the germline V gene. V lost 5 bases and J lost 7, with 14 bases in between. The CDR3 contains 13 residues. CDR3 coding DNA: TGTGCCAGCAGTCCGCCCCCTGTTGGGACCCAGTACTTC. Residues: CASSPPPVGTQYF.

The gene calls are TRBV5-4 and TRBJ2-5; tentatively, D is TRBD1 or TRBD2 (5 bases each). Trimming cost V 3 bases and J 7 bases, with 13 bases left between them. This CDR3 comprises 13 residues. Germline V gene data show CDR1 as SGHNT and CDR2 as YYREEE (reference sequence). DNA of the CDR3: TGTGCCAGCAGCTATCCCTCTGGGGGGACCCAGTACTTC. Translated, it gives CASSYPSGGTQYF.

The sample holds one count of this clone. The chain joins TRBV6-5 to TRBJ2-7, with 7 bases lining up with TRBD1. The CDR3 extends over 14 amino acids. V lost 6 bases and J lost 2; bases outside the gene matches: 7. Germline V CDR1 and CDR2: MNHEY, SVGAGI. This chain's CDR3 is CASRPSTGAYEQYF. The CDR3 region has the DNA TGTGCCAGCAGACCCTCCACAGGGGCCTACGAGCAGTACTTC.

V gene TRBV6-1 combines with J gene TRBJ1-5, with D unclear. Germline CDR1 reads MNHNS; CDR2 reads SASEGT. The V end was cut by 8 bases, the J end by 4 bases, with 12 bases between. This CDR3 region has 13 residues. Here the CDR3 reads CASATDPNQPQHF. The CDR3, as DNA: TGTGCCAGCGCGACCGACCCGAATCAGCCCCAGCATTTT.

The chain is built from TRBV5-1 and TRBJ2-3; a possible D gene is TRBD2 (6 bases). This CDR3 comprises 14 residues. CDR1 SGHRS and CDR2 YFSETQ come from the germline V gene. Trimming took 7 bases from V and 2 from J, leaving 14 bases between them. The CDR3 here is CASRGGETTDTQYF. The CDR3 DNA follows: TGCGCCAGCCGGGGCGGGGAAACCACAGATACGCAGTATTTT.

The V and J genes are TRBV12-5 and TRBJ2-7, with a possible D match to TRBD1 (6 bases). This CDR3 spans 15 amino acids. With 6 bases removed from V and 0 bases from J, the gap between germline ends came to 15 bases. Germline V gene data show CDR1 as LGHNT and CDR2 as FRNRAP. CDR3 sequence: CASGSTGPFSYEQYF. DNA for the CDR3: TGTGCTAGTGGCAGTACAGGGCCCTTCTCCTACGAGCAGTACTTC.

In this sample, this clone turned up a few times. This sequence joins TRBV5-4 and TRBJ2-5, with TRBD1 as a possible D gene (6 bases). The V gene's germline CDR1 is SGHNT and CDR2 YYREEE (reference sequence). V gave up 5 bases and J gave up 12 bases, with 14 bases separating them. The length of the CDR3 is 11 residues. CDR3 coding DNA: TGTGCCAGCAGGCCGGGACACCAGAAGTACTTC. It yields the protein CASRPGHQKYF.

The chain recombines TRBV2 with TRBJ1-3, with a possible D match to TRBD1 (6 bases). Trimming took off 6 bases at V and 2 bases at J, with 8 bases between the two ends. Germline CDR1 is SNHLY and CDR2 is FYNNEI. The CDR3 covers 13 residues. The CDR3 region is CASSTGTGNTIYF. The CDR3, as DNA: TGTGCCAGCAGCACAGGGACTGGAAACACCATATATTTT.

The chain uses TRBV6-6 and TRBJ1-5, with 8 bases matching TRBD1. J gave up 7 bases and V 5 bases, and 13 bases lay outside the gene matches. The CDR3 runs to 16 residues. CDR1 and CDR2 from the germline V gene are MNHNY and SVGAGI (reference sequence). For the CDR3, the DNA is TGTGCCAGCAGTACCCTACGGACAGGGAAGGACCAGCCCCAGCATTTT. Its translation: CASSTLRTGKDQPQHF.

Only a few counts were recorded for this clone. The CDR3 nucleotides are TGTGCCAGCAGCGGGGACTATCTCAATGAGCAGTTCTTC. Protein product: CASSGDYLNEQFF. The genes are TRBV9 and TRBJ2-1; 7 bases map to TRBD2. CDR3 length: 13 amino acids. CDR1 and CDR2 (germline): SGDLS, YYNGEE. V shed 3 bases, J shed 6 bases, and the junction held 3 bases outside the gene matches. The complete variable domain, with remaining parts taken from reference TRBV9 and TRBJ2-1, reads DSGVTQTPKHLITATGQRVTLRCSPRSGDLSVYWYQQSLDQGLQFLIQYYNGEERAKGNILERFSAQQFPDLHSELNLSSLELGDSALYFCASSGDYLNEQFFGPGTRLTVL.

The rearrangement uses TRBV2 and TRBJ2-7, with D possibly TRBD2 on 5 matching bases. Germline loops: CDR1 SNHLY, CDR2 FYNNEI. Trimming pared 4 bases from V and 2 bases from J, leaving 12 bases between. CDR3 length: 14 residues. CDR3: CASSVDSYPYEQYF. The DNA of the CDR3 is TGTGCCAGCAGTGTGGACTCCTACCCCTACGAGCAGTACTTC.

V gene TRBV10-3 combines with J gene TRBJ2-1; D is undetermined. CDR1 and CDR2 from the germline V gene are ENHRY and SYGVKD. The CDR3 length is 13 residues. The V end lost 10 bases, the J end lost 3 bases, and 13 bases lay between the germline ends. This CDR3 is CATGRKDYNEQFF. CDR3 in DNA: TGTGCCACTGGACGGAAAGACTACAATGAGCAGTTCTTC.

V gene TRBV27 combines with J gene TRBJ1-4; no reliable D call. Germline-derived CDR1 and CDR2 are MNHEY and SMNVEV (reference sequence). The CDR3 has 15 residues. V was shortened by 3 bases and J by 3 bases, with 11 bases between the two germline ends. Here the CDR3 reads CASSLNRQANEKLFF. The CDR3 DNA reads as TGTGCCAGCAGTTTGAATCGTCAGGCTAATGAAAAACTGTTTTTT.

This sequence joins TRBV2 and TRBJ2-7, with no clear D. The germline CDR1 and CDR2 sequences are SNHLY and FYNNEI. The CDR3 is 13 residues long. V was cut by 6 bases and J by 0 bases, with 9 bases left in between. The CDR3 DNA is TGTGCCAGCAGGCGACCCCTCTCCTACGAGCAGTACTTC. Its translation: CASRRPLSYEQYF.

This sequence joins TRBV12-5 and TRBJ2-7; no clear D. V lost 1 base and J 2 bases, leaving 6 bases between the germline ends. Germline values: CDR1 LGHNT, CDR2 FRNRAP. The CDR3 runs 13 residues. The CDR3 sequence is CASGLGFAYEQYF. CDR3 sequence (DNA): TGTGCTAGTGGTTTGGGGTTCGCCTACGAGCAGTACTTC.

In the case of this clone: It is likely a read error: a sequence one base away is far more abundant. The chain carries TRBV5-1 and TRBJ1-1; no clear D. The germline V gene has CDR1 SGHRS and CDR2 YFSETQ. The CDR3 length is 12 residues. CDR3 amino acids: CASKEVNIEAFF. The CDR3 DNA is TGCGCCAGCAAGGAGGTTAACATTGAAGCTTTCTTT.

The V gene is TRBV11-2, the J gene TRBJ2-7; TRBD2 agrees at 11 bases. Trimming cost V 2 bases and J 2 bases; bases outside gene matches: 14. This CDR3 has 19 residues. Germline lookup yields CDR1 SGHAT and CDR2 FQNNGV. The chain's CDR3 is CASSLSPTTSGRGAYEQYF. CDR3 DNA: TGTGCCAGCAGCTTAAGTCCCACAACTAGCGGGAGAGGTGCCTACGAGCAGTACTTC.

This chain uses TRBV10-3 with TRBJ2-1; D unresolved. The CDR3 spans 11 residues. Germline V gene lookup returns CDR1 ENHRY and CDR2 SYGVKD. Trimming pared 11 bases from V and 0 bases from J, leaving 5 bases between. In nucleotides, the CDR3 is TGTGCCTCGAGCTCCTACAATGAGCAGTTCTTC. Its protein product is CASSSYNEQFF.

The genes are TRBV7-9 and TRBJ1-1; D gene uncertain. The CDR3 is 15 amino acids. Germline lookup yields CDR1 SEHNR and CDR2 FQNEAQ (reference sequence). Trimming removed 3 bases at V and 0 bases at J, with 11 bases between. For the CDR3, the DNA is TGTGCCAGCAGCTTCCCCCTCCTCATGAACACTGAAGCTTTCTTT. It encodes CASSFPLLMNTEAFF.

On this clone itself: Different DNA sequences within this sample yield the same CDR3. The V gene is TRBV9, the J gene TRBJ1-3; D call uncertain. Germline CDR1 and CDR2: SGDLS and YYNGEE. V was shortened by 0 bases and J by 0 bases, with 7 bases between the two germline ends. The CDR3 is 15 residues long. The CDR3 DNA sequence: TGTGCCAGCAGCGTAGAGGGCGTCTCTGGAAACACCATATATTTT. Encoded protein: CASSVEGVSGNTIYF.

This chain uses TRBV5-1 with TRBJ2-2, with 10 bases that match TRBD2. This CDR3 is built from 16 residues. Germline CDR1 and CDR2: SGHRS and YFSETQ. With V trimmed by 0 bases and J by 6 bases, 5 bases remained unmatched. The CDR3 DNA is TGCGCCAGCAGCTTGGGGCCTAGCGGGAGCCCCGGGGAGCTGTTTTTT. It codes for CASSLGPSGSPGELFF.

Only a few counts were recorded for this clone. The chain links TRBV18 to TRBJ2-1, with D possibly being TRBD2 (5 bases). Germline lookup yields CDR1 KGHSH and CDR2 LQKENI. V was shortened by 2 bases and J by 9 bases, with 20 bases between the two germline ends. This CDR3 has 16 amino acids. CDR3 coding DNA: TGTGCCAGCTCACCAGAGCTGCGGGCCTACAAAAGTGAGCAGTTCTTC. Amino acids: CASSPELRAYKSEQFF.

Only one count was recorded for this clone. In nucleotides, the CDR3 is TGTGCCAGCAGCTTAGGCGGACTAGGAACCGAGACCCAGTACTTC. This translates into CASSLGGLGTETQYF. The chain links TRBV7-2 to TRBJ2-5; 7 nucleotides match TRBD2. The V and J ends lost 1 base and 5 bases, in that order; junction bases with no gene match: 7. The length of the CDR3 is 15 residues. In germline, CDR1 is SGHTA, CDR2 FQGNSA.

The chain is built from TRBV28 and TRBJ1-1, with D uncertain. CDR3 length: 14 amino acids. V lost 3 bases and J 0 bases, leaving 8 bases between the germline ends. Germline CDR1 reads MDHEN; CDR2 reads SYDVKM. Written as DNA, the CDR3 is TGTGCCAGCAGTTTCGGAAACTTGAACACTGAAGCTTTCTTT. Its translation: CASSFGNLNTEAFF.

This rearrangement joins TRBV10-3 to TRBJ1-4; weak D call: TRBD1 (6 bases). Trimming took 6 bases from V and 6 from J, leaving 14 bases between them. The CDR3 totals 14 residues. From germline, CDR1 is ENHRY and CDR2 SYGVKD. This chain's CDR3 is CAISSGEGDEKLFF. In nucleotides, the CDR3 is TGTGCCATCAGCTCGGGAGAGGGGGATGAAAAACTGTTTTTT.